This T cell receptor beta chain was retrieved from a study of T-cell reconstitution after alpha-beta-depleted transplantation in children. Study-level points and caveats: It was surviving recipient T cells and thymic progenitors that gave some patients high TCRbeta diversity at day 60. Newly generated T cells supplied most T-cell counts and diversity one year post-transplant. As was reported, about two months after transplant, alpha-beta T cells came from several hundred expanded graft clones.

There are 16 residues in the CDR3. CDR1 is MGHRA and CDR2 is YSYEKL in the germline V gene. V shed 1 base and J 5 bases; nucleotides not matched to a gene: 8. Unique molecular identifiers were incorporated during preparation of the TCRbeta library. TCRdb reanalysed the PCR reads using MiXCR and keeps one entry per CDR3 protein. Of about 830,000 distinct CDR3 sequences listed, less than 20% are singletons. Notes on this clonotype: What it binds is not known.

The specimen was PBMCs, mostly from graft donor cells, collected 360 days after TCRalphabeta/CD19-depleted stem cell transplant. The chain couples TRBV4-1 to TRBJ2-7; 10 positions agree with TRBD2. The TCR sequence derives from a male patient under 18 who had a stem cell transplant for acute lymphoblastic leukemia, so the T cells may come from the graft donor. CDR3: CASSQGQAGGRHEQYF. As DNA, the CDR3 is TGCGCCAGCAGCCAAGGGCAAGCGGGAGGGAGGCACGAGCAGTACTTC.